This TCR beta chain was documented in a study of shared clonotypes between healthy human individuals. Details on this clone: Its antigen remains unknown.

Assay: immunoSEQ multiplex PCR; the TCRdb copy retains only in-frame clones and omits some. The repertoire holds over 700,000 clones, about two thirds seen once, with more than 1.5% in the top ten. Healthy and HIV-negative, the adult donors had no recent acute infections or vaccinations. Study-wide findings and caveats: Represented diversity, genetic and exposure-history alike, was limited by few donors. Relative to clonotypes present in all four donors, those not shared had lower generation probabilities. Several donors shared 4.5% to 6.5% of their naive CD4 clonotypes.

Trimming shortened V by 0 bases and J by 7 bases, and 11 bases separated the two germline ends. This CDR3 region has 14 residues. Looked up from germline, CDR1 is SGDLS and CDR2 is YYNGEE. This TCR came from a woman aged 30 to 39 in good health. The specimen sequenced was memory CD4+ T cells sorted from blood. Subset noted: CD45RA-negative fraction. The J gene is TRBJ1-5, the V gene TRBV9; D remains unclear. The CDR3 here is CASSVDPRGQPQHF. Here the CDR3 DNA reads TGTGCCAGCAGCGTAGATCCCCGAGGGCAGCCCCAGCATTTT.